Listed below are T cell receptor beta chains from one sample, sequenced in a study of CD8 T cells in Susac syndrome. TCRdb ran MiXCR on the immunoSEQ multiplex PCR reads and lists one entry per CDR3 protein. The sample has about 120,000 distinct CDR3 sequences; 85% to 95% are singletons. The sample taken for sequencing was CD4+ T cells from PBMCs. These receptors originate from a human donor in good health. Each CDR3 is given with its conserved first and last residue. The D gene is left open where the match is weak. Some rows have no size entry. The others give once, few or many, or a class for an expanded clone.

d_call	clone_size	j_call	v_call	cdr3_aa	cdr3_nt
TRBD1	NA	TRBJ2-7	TRBV7-2	CASSLGGGQGYEQYF	TGTGCCAGCAGCTTAGGGGGGGGACAGGGGTACGAGCAGTACTTC
NA	NA	TRBJ2-6	TRBV19	CASARASGANVLTF	TGTGCCAGCGCCCGTGCCTCTGGGGCCAACGTCCTGACTTTC
TRBD1	NA	TRBJ2-6	TRBV5-1	CASQQGAGANVLTF	TGCGCCAGCCAACAGGGGGCTGGGGCCAACGTCCTGACTTTC
TRBD1	NA	TRBJ2-7	TRBV7-8	CASSLVGQGADEQYF	TGTGCCAGCAGCTTAGTGGGACAGGGGGCAGACGAGCAGTACTTC
NA	few	TRBJ2-4	TRBV5-6	CASSSITPSKNIQYF	TGTGCCAGCAGCTCCATAACCCCCAGCAAAAACATTCAGTACTTC
NA	once	TRBJ1-2	TRBV6-5	CASRDRPRYGYTF	TGTGCCAGCAGGGACCGGCCCCGCTATGGCTACACCTTC
NA	NA	TRBJ1-1	TRBV30	CAWSRSLGEWMSTEAFF	TGTGCCTGGAGTCGTAGTTTGGGGGAGTGGATGAGCACTGAAGCTTTCTTT
TRBD2	NA	TRBJ2-7	TRBV5-1	CASSLGIAGGDEQYF	TGCGCCAGCAGCTTAGGGATAGCGGGAGGTGACGAGCAGTACTTC
NA	NA	TRBJ1-1	TRBV28	CASTSTMNTEAFF	TGTGCCAGCACCTCGACAATGAACACTGAAGCTTTCTTT
TRBD1	NA	TRBJ2-7	TRBV5-1	CASSPSGTGGHEQYF	TGCGCCAGCAGCCCCTCCGGGACAGGGGGCCACGAGCAGTACTTC
TRBD2	NA	TRBJ2-1	TRBV9	CASSARAGGAYNEQFF	TGTGCCAGCAGCGCACGAGCGGGAGGGGCTTACAATGAGCAGTTCTTC
NA	NA	TRBJ1-5	TRBV3-1	CASSQLSGDQPQHF	TGTGCCAGCAGCCAATTATCCGGTGATCAGCCCCAGCATTTT
NA	few	TRBJ1-1	TRBV3-1	CASSQGTNTEAFF	TGTGCCAGCAGCCAGGGGACGAACACTGAAGCTTTCTTT
NA	once	TRBJ2-7	TRBV7-2	CASSIRRLAREQYF	TGTGCCAGCAGCATCCGCCGGCTAGCGAGAGAGCAGTACTTC
NA	NA	TRBJ1-1	TRBV20-1	CSATQGGSVTEAFF	TGCAGTGCGACCCAGGGAGGCAGCGTTACTGAAGCTTTCTTT
NA	NA	TRBJ1-5	TRBV12-5	CASGPDGANQPQHF	TGTGCTAGTGGGCCGGACGGGGCCAATCAGCCCCAGCATTTT
NA	NA	TRBJ1-1	TRBV29-1	CSGGRGNTEAFF	TGCAGCGGCGGCAGGGGAAACACTGAAGCTTTCTTT
NA	NA	TRBJ2-4	TRBV19	CASSIGYAGAKNIQYF	TGTGCCAGTAGTATAGGGTACGCAGGGGCCAAAAACATTCAGTACTTC
NA	few	TRBJ2-3	TRBV11-2	CASSLADTQYF	TGTGCCAGCAGCTTGGCGGATACGCAGTATTTT
NA	NA	TRBJ2-1	TRBV4-1	CASSQEAQGNEQFF	TGCGCCAGCAGCCAGGAAGCACAGGGCAATGAGCAGTTCTTC
NA	NA	TRBJ2-7	TRBV2	CASSAGTGTYEQYF	TGTGCCAGCAGTGCCGGGACGGGGACCTACGAGCAGTACTTC
NA	NA	TRBJ2-5	TRBV5-1	CASSSLYTTGWDETQYF	TGCGCCAGCAGCTCACTCTATACCACAGGGTGGGACGAGACCCAGTACTTC
NA	NA	TRBJ1-1	TRBV11-2	CASRDGGYTEAFF	TGTGCCAGCAGAGATGGAGGATACACTGAAGCTTTCTTT
NA	NA	TRBJ1-1	TRBV7-8	CASSLSQGTEAFF	TGTGCCAGCAGCTTGAGTCAGGGCACTGAAGCTTTCTTT
TRBD2	NA	TRBJ2-1	TRBV4-2	CASSQDLQAGVGNEQFF	TGTGCCAGCAGCCAAGATCTTCAAGCGGGAGTGGGGAATGAGCAGTTCTTC
TRBD2	NA	TRBJ2-1	TRBV3-1	CASSQEGRGRGSGRGSSYNEQFF	TGTGCCAGCAGCCAAGAAGGCAGGGGTAGGGGTAGCGGGAGGGGAAGCTCCTACAATGAGCAGTTCTTC
NA	NA	TRBJ1-4	TRBV12-3/TRBV12-4	CASSPKGRGKLFF	TGTGCCAGCAGTCCCAAAGGTCGCGGAAAACTGTTTTTT
NA	NA	TRBJ2-5	TRBV14	CASSPRQILETQYF	TGTGCCAGCAGCCCGCGACAGATTCTGGAGACCCAGTACTTC
NA	NA	TRBJ2-2	TRBV7-9	CASSLAGNGELFF	TGTGCCAGCAGCTTAGCGGGTAACGGGGAGCTGTTTTTT
TRBD2	NA	TRBJ2-2	TRBV28	CASSLAGVNTGELFF	TGTGCCAGCAGTCTAGCGGGAGTTAACACCGGGGAGCTGTTTTTT
TRBD1	NA	TRBJ2-5	TRBV2	CASGTGEETQYF	TGTGCCAGCGGGACAGGGGAGGAGACCCAGTACTTC
TRBD2	NA	TRBJ2-7	TRBV4-2	CASSYGTSTYEQYF	TGTGCCAGCAGCTACGGGACTAGTACCTACGAGCAGTACTTC
NA	NA	TRBJ1-2	TRBV3-1	CASSREGGNYGYTF	TGTGCCAGCAGCCGCGAGGGGGGCAACTATGGCTACACCTTC
NA	once	TRBJ2-2	TRBV4-3	CASSLGIQTGELFF	TGCGCCAGCAGCCTAGGAATACAAACCGGGGAGCTGTTTTTT
NA	NA	TRBJ1-2	TRBV6-5	CASSYYVGMGGYTF	TGTGCCAGCAGTTACTACGTTGGGATGGGTGGCTACACCTTC
NA	NA	TRBJ1-1	TRBV14	CASSQEGYGRMNTEAFF	TGTGCCAGCAGCCAAGAGGGTTATGGACGTATGAACACTGAAGCTTTCTTT
TRBD2	NA	TRBJ2-3	TRBV2	CASRPSGTNTQYF	TGTGCCAGCAGACCTAGCGGGACAAATACGCAGTATTTT
TRBD2	NA	TRBJ2-1	TRBV7-9	CASSLGRGVLREGPGQFF	TGTGCCAGCAGCTTAGGCCGAGGGGTTTTGCGGGAGGGTCCAGGGCAGTTCTTC
NA	NA	TRBJ1-1	TRBV12-3/TRBV12-4	CASSLASPNTEAFF	TGTGCCAGCAGTCTGGCCTCACCGAACACTGAAGCTTTCTTT
NA	NA	TRBJ2-6	TRBV12-3/TRBV12-4	CASSLHSGSNVLTF	TGTGCCAGCAGCTTGCACTCTGGGTCCAACGTCCTGACTTTC
TRBD2	NA	TRBJ2-3	TRBV3-1	CASSQAGLAGGSTDTQYF	TGTGCCAGCAGCCAAGCCGGACTAGCGGGAGGATCGACAGATACGCAGTATTTT
NA	NA	TRBJ2-1	TRBV12-3/TRBV12-4	CASTSGPDNNEQFF	TGTGCCAGCACCTCGGGTCCGGATAACAATGAGCAGTTCTTC
NA	NA	TRBJ2-1	TRBV20-1	CSALRTGPRNEQFF	TGCAGTGCACTACGTACAGGGCCGCGGAATGAGCAGTTCTTC
NA	NA	TRBJ2-5	TRBV13	CASSKGASWGGETQYF	TGTGCCAGCAGCAAGGGAGCCAGTTGGGGCGGGGAGACCCAGTACTTC
NA	NA	TRBJ1-1	TRBV19	CASSREFGEAFF	TGTGCCAGTAGTCGGGAATTCGGTGAAGCTTTCTTT
TRBD1	NA	TRBJ1-4	TRBV29-1	CSVQGVSNEKLFF	TGCAGCGTTCAGGGGGTGTCTAATGAAAAACTGTTTTTT